This T cell receptor beta chain came from a study of neoadjuvant nivolumab and ipilimumab in lung cancer. Study results and limitations: Only two of four nivolumab-treated tumors gained richness and clonality by surgery.

Remarks on this clone: Its target is unknown.

Measured with immunoSEQ multiplex PCR; TCRdb has only the in-frame clones, and not every one. The sample records fewer than 20,000 clones, roughly three quarters being singletons. Germline values: CDR1 SGHTA, CDR2 FQGNSA. The CDR3 is made up of 14 amino acids. V shed 4 bases and J shed 5 bases, with 9 bases lying between them. This sequence joins TRBV7-2 and TRBJ1-6; TRBD1 is a possible D gene (5 bases). This TCR derives from an adult with non-small cell lung cancer. The sample here was tumor tissue, taken after neoadjuvant nivolumab, alone or with ipilimumab, at or shortly before surgery. DNA of the CDR3: TGTGCCAGCAGCTCCGGACATCATAATTCACCCCTCCACTTT. Residues: CASSSGHHNSPLHF.